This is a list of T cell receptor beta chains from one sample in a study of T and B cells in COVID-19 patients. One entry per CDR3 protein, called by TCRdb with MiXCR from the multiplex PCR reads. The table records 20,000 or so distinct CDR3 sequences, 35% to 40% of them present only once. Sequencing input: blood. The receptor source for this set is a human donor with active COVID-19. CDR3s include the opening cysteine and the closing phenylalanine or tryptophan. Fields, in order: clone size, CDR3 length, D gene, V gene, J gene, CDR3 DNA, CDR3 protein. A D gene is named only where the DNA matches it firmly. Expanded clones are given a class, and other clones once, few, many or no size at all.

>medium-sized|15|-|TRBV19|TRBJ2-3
TGTGCCAGTAGTACCGGGACGGGGATCACAGATACGCAGTATTTT
CASSTGTGITDTQYF
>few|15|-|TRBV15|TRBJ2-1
TGTGCCACCAGCAGAGATAGGGACACCTACAATGAGCAGTTCTTC
CATSRDRDTYNEQFF
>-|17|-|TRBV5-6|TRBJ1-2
TGTGCCAGCAGCTACATTTTGCCGGGAAGTCTCAACTATGGCTACACCTTC
CASSYILPGSLNYGYTF
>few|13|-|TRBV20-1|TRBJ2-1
TGCAGTGCTACCGACCCCGTTCGGGGTGAGCAGTTCTTC
CSATDPVRGEQFF
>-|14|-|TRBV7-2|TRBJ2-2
TGTGCCAGCAGCTTCTACTTGGGCACCGGGGAGCTGTTTTTT
CASSFYLGTGELFF
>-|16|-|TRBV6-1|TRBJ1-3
TGTGCCAGCAGTGACGGGGGCTCAAGCTCTGGAAACACCATATATTTT
CASSDGGSSSGNTIYF
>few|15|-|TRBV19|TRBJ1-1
TGTGCCAGTAGCTCCCCACCCGTTTCGAACACTGAAGCTTTCTTT
CASSSPPVSNTEAFF
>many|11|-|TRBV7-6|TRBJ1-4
TGTGCCAGCAGCAACAATGAAAAACTGTTTTTT
CASSNNEKLFF
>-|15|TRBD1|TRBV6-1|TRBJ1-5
TGTGCCAGCAGTGACAACAGGGGAGGCAATCAGCCCCAGCATTTT
CASSDNRGGNQPQHF
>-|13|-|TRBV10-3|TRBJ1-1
TGTGCCATCAGTCGTCTGGGGGACACTGAAGCTTTCTTT
CAISRLGDTEAFF
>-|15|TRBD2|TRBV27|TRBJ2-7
TGTGCCAGCAGTTTATCTAGCGGGGGGGGTGGCGAGCAGTACTTC
CASSLSSGGGGEQYF
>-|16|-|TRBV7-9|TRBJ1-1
TGTGCCAGCAGCTTAAATTTCGACAGACCGAACACTGAAGCTTTCTTT
CASSLNFDRPNTEAFF
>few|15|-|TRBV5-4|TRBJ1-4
TGTGCCAGCAGCTTGGCCGGTGGGCGAGGAGAAAAACTGTTTTTT
CASSLAGGRGEKLFF
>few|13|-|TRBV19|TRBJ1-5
TGTGCCAGTAGCCAGGGGTATTCTCAGCCCCAGCATTTT
CASSQGYSQPQHF
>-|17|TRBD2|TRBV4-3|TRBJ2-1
TGCGCCAGCAGCCAAGATCGACCAGCGGGGGGGCTCAATGAGCAGTTCTTC
CASSQDRPAGGLNEQFF
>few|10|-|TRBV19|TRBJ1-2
TGTGCCACCTCAGGCTATGGCTACACCTTC
CATSGYGYTF
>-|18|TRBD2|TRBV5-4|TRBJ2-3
TGTGCCAGCAGCCCGGGGATAGCGGGGCTAACACTGACAGATACGCAGTATTTT
CASSPGIAGLTLTDTQYF
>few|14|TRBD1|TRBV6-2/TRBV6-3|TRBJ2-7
TGTGCCAGCAGTTACTCAGGGACAGCCTACGAGCAGTACTTC
CASSYSGTAYEQYF
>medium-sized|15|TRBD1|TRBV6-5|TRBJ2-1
TGTGCCAGCAGTTACGGGACAGCCTCCTACAATGAGCAGTTCTTC
CASSYGTASYNEQFF
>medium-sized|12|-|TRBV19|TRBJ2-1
TGTGCCAGTAGCGTACTCCGCAATGAGCAGTTCTTC
CASSVLRNEQFF
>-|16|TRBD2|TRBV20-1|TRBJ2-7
TGCAGTGCTAGAAAAGGGACTAGCGGGGGGTACTACGAGCAGTACTTC
CSARKGTSGGYYEQYF
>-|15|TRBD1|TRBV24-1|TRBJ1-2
TGTGCCACCAGTGAACCGTCGGGACAGGCCTATGGCTACACCTTC
CATSEPSGQAYGYTF
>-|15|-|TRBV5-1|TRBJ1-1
TGCGCCAGCAGCTCACGGTCCGGGGGAGGCACTGAAGCTTTCTTT
CASSSRSGGGTEAFF
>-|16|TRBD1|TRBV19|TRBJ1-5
TGTGCCAGTAGTAAGGCAGGGGGTCGGAGCAATCAGCCCCAGCATTTT
CASSKAGGRSNQPQHF
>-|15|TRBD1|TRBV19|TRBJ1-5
TGTGCCAGTAGTACGGGACAGGGGGCAGGCCAGCCCCAGCATTTT
CASSTGQGAGQPQHF
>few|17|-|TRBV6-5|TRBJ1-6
TGTGCCAGCACCTCGGCAATGGAGGCAGGGTTAGGTTCACCCCTCCACTTT
CASTSAMEAGLGSPLHF
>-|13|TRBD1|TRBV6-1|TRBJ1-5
TGTGCCAGCAATCCCACAGGGGACCAGCCCCAGCATTTT
CASNPTGDQPQHF
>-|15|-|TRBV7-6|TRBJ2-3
TGTGCCAGCAGCTTAGCGGGGGGGCCAGGTGATACGCAGTATTTT
CASSLAGGPGDTQYF
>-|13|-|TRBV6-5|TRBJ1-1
TGTGCCGCCGTGGGGGGCGCCCCTAGGAAAGCTTTCTTT
CAAVGGAPRKAFF
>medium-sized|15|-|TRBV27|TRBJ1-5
TGTGCCAGCAGGGACACCGTACGTGGCAATCAGCCCCAGCATTTT
CASRDTVRGNQPQHF
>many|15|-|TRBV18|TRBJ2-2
TGTGCCAGCTCACCAGAGGGGCAGGTCACCGGGGAGCTGTTTTTT
CASSPEGQVTGELFF
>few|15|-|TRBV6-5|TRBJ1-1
TGTGCCAGCAGGCCTCCCAGGGGAGAGGGCACTGAAGCTTTCTTT
CASRPPRGEGTEAFF
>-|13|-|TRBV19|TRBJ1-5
TGTGCCAGTAGAATTTTACAGCTCCAGCCCCAGCATTTT
CASRILQLQPQHF
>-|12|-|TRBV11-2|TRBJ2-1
TGTGCCAGCAGCCGCCTCATGACTGAGCAGTTCTTC
CASSRLMTEQFF
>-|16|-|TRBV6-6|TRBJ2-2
TGTGCCAGCAGTCTTGGAGGGGGCGCAGGAGCCGGGGAGCTGTTTTTT
CASSLGGGAGAGELFF
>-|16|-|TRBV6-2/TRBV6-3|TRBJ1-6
TGTGCCAGCAGATCCGGAGGACAATCCTATAATTCACCCCTCCACTTT
CASRSGGQSYNSPLHF
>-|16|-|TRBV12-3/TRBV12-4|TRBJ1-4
TGTGCCAGCAGTCCCCACGGGAGAGGAGGGTCTGAAAAACTGTTTTTT
CASSPHGRGGSEKLFF
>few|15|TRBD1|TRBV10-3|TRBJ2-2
TGTGCCATCAGTACGACAGGGGAGCACACCGGGGAGCTGTTTTTT
CAISTTGEHTGELFF
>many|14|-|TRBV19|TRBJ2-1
TGTGCCAGTAGTATTTTAGGCGGGTCCAATGAGCAGTTCTTC
CASSILGGSNEQFF
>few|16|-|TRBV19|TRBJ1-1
TGTGCCAGTAGTACACAAACGACAGGTATGAACACTGAAGCTTTCTTT
CASSTQTTGMNTEAFF
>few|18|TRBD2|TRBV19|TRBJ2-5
TGTGCCAGTAGTTCGACGGTACCGGGACTAGCGGGGGAAGAGACCCAGTACTTC
CASSSTVPGLAGEETQYF
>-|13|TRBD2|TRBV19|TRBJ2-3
TGTGCCAGTGCAAGCGGGGGGGCAGATACGCAGTATTTT
CASASGGADTQYF
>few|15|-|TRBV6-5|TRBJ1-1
TGTGCCAGCAGTTACTCGAGGGGGGCGCTGACTGAAGCTTTCTTT
CASSYSRGALTEAFF
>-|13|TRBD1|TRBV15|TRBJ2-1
TGTGCCACTTCCGGGACAGATTACAATGAGCAGTTCTTC
CATSGTDYNEQFF
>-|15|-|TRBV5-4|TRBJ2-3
TGTGCCAGCAGCAATACGGGGGCGGGCACAGATACGCAGTATTTT
CASSNTGAGTDTQYF
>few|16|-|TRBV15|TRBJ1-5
TGTGCCACCAGCAGAGATGGCAGGGTAGGCAATCAGCCCCAGCATTTT
CATSRDGRVGNQPQHF
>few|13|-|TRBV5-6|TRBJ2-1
TGTGCCAGCAGCTTTATAGGGGAGAGTAAGCAGTTCTTC
CASSFIGESKQFF
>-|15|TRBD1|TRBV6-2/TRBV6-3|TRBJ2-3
TGTGCCAGCATCCCCCGGACAGGGGGCGAGGATACGCAGTATTTT
CASIPRTGGEDTQYF
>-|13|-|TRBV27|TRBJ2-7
TGTGCCAGCCAACTCGGACCCTCCTACGAGCAGTACTTC
CASQLGPSYEQYF
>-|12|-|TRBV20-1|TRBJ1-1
TGCAGTGCCGCTTATATGGGGACTGAAGCTTTCTTT
CSAAYMGTEAFF
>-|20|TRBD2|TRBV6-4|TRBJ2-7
TGTGCCAGCAGTTACTCAGGGACTAGCGGGGGGGCCATAATAATCGACGAGCAGTACTTC
CASSYSGTSGGAIIIDEQYF
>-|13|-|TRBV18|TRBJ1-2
TGTGCCAGCTCACCCCCACTTAACTATGGCTACACCTTC
CASSPPLNYGYTF
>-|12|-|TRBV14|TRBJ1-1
TGTGCCAGCAGGGCCAGGGCGGGCCAAGCTTTCTTT
CASRARAGQAFF
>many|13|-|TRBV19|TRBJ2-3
TGTGCCAGTAAAAACCTCGAGGCAGATACGCAGTATTTT
CASKNLEADTQYF